This passage covers 9 T cell receptor beta chains from one sample sequenced in a study of patients and donors after allogeneic stem cell transplantation. TCRdb reanalysed the RT-PCR reads using MiXCR and keeps one entry per CDR3 protein. The sample yields about a million distinct CDR3 sequences, over 15% seen once. The specimen was blood, either unsorted or a sorted T cell fraction (not recorded which). All receptors derive from a human donor who was either an allogeneic HSCT recipient or a stem cell or donor lymphocyte infusion donor (not recorded which). It is not recorded whose cells these are; they may come from a transplant donor.

The table lists this clonotype with a few counts. The chain carries TRBV29-1 and TRBJ2-3, with unresolved D. The germline CDR1 and CDR2 sequences are SQVTM and ANQGSEA. Trimming took off 3 bases at V and 0 bases at J, with 22 bases between the two ends. The CDR3 is 18 residues long. As DNA, the CDR3 is TGCAGCGTTGAGGGCCCCCGCGCCGTGTCACCTAGCACAGATACGCAGTATTTT. This encodes CSVEGPRAVSPSTDTQYF.

This clonotype was seen a handful of times. The chain recombines TRBV7-2 with TRBJ2-7; the match to TRBD1 covers 9 bases. Germline V gene lookup returns CDR1 SGHTA and CDR2 FQGNSA. The CDR3 contains 16 residues. V lost 2 bases to trimming and J lost 6 bases; unmatched junction nucleotides: 11. CDR3 in DNA: TGTGCCAGCAGCTTACACCCAACAGGGGGCCCCTTCGAGCAGTACTTC. Translating gives CASSLHPTGGPFEQYF.

The rearrangement uses TRBV3-1 and TRBJ1-1; no firm D call. The CDR3 consists of 16 residues. Germline CDR1 and CDR2: LGHDT and YNNKEL (reference sequence). Trimming stripped 0 bases from V and 1 base from J, with 12 bases between. The CDR3 loop is CASSQDLFSGNTEAFF. CDR3 nucleotide sequence: TGTGCCAGCAGCCAAGATCTATTTTCGGGGAACACTGAAGCTTTCTTT.

This clonotype appeared a few times. The chain couples TRBV12-3 or TRBV12-4 to TRBJ1-3; D is undetermined. The CDR3 sequence is 14 residues long. Trimming pared 4 bases from V and 3 bases from J, leaving 10 bases between. This CDR3 is CASSWRVYGNTIYF. The CDR3 nucleotides read TGTGCCAGCAGTTGGCGGGTTTATGGAAACACCATATATTTT.

The J gene is TRBJ1-1, the V gene TRBV6-2 or TRBV6-3, with D unresolved. Germline V gene lookup returns CDR1 MNHEY and CDR2 SVGEGT. CDR3 length: 15 residues. V was shortened by 6 bases and J by 0 bases, with 14 bases between the two germline ends. The CDR3 spells CASRDGKTMNTEAFF. The CDR3 DNA reads as TGTGCCAGCAGGGACGGGAAGACAATGAACACTGAAGCTTTCTTT.

The chain recombines TRBV12-3 or TRBV12-4 with TRBJ2-1; TRBD1 matches 7 bases. The J segment lost 0 bases and the V segment lost 0 bases, leaving 5 bases of the junction unmatched. This CDR3 comprises 17 residues. The CDR3 region is CASSLARGTASYNEQFF. The CDR3 region has the DNA TGTGCCAGCAGTTTAGCGAGGGGGACAGCCTCCTACAATGAGCAGTTCTTC.

DNA of the CDR3: TGCGCCAGCAGCCAGTTACTAGCGGGGACCACAGATACGCAGTATTTT. It encodes CASSQLLAGTTDTQYF. This sequence joins TRBV4-1 and TRBJ2-3; 10 bases fit TRBD2. V lost 3 bases, J lost 2 bases, and 5 bases stayed unmatched. The germline V gene encodes CDR1 MGHRA and CDR2 YSYEKL. CDR3 length: 16 residues.

This clonotype was observed a handful of times. The chain employs TRBV18 and TRBJ1-1; no definite D call. The CDR3 consists of 13 residues. Trimming shortened V by 2 bases and J by 11 bases, and 15 bases separated the two germline ends. In germline, CDR1 is KGHSH, CDR2 LQKENI. The chain's CDR3 is CASSPWGEWVAFF. The DNA of the CDR3 is TGTGCCAGCTCACCATGGGGTGAGTGGGTTGCTTTCTTT.

This clonotype was seen only once. The chain is built from TRBV6-2 or TRBV6-3 and TRBJ1-1; a possible D gene is TRBD1 (6 bases). Germline-derived CDR1 and CDR2 are MNHEY and SVGEGT. V gave up 5 bases and J gave up 0 bases, with 13 bases separating them. The CDR3 loop spans 15 amino acids. CDR3 bases: TGTGCCAGCAGTATACGGGACAAAATGAACACTGAAGCTTTCTTT. This codes for CASSIRDKMNTEAFF.